The 22 T cell receptor beta chains listed next were all sequenced from one sample in a study of cytomegalovirus exposure and HLA in healthy donors. The PCR contained 60 Vbeta and 13 Jbeta primers. Sequenced by immunoSEQ multiplex PCR; TCRdb stores in-frame clones only, minus some. The sample has some 190,000 clones, around 80% seen once. The sequenced sample was PBMCs. Receptors originate from a man aged 40-49 years in good health and CMV-seronegative.

The V gene is TRBV7-3, the J gene TRBJ2-2, with D perhaps TRBD1 (6 bases). The CDR3 loop spans 14 amino acids. Germline loops: CDR1 SGHTA, CDR2 FQGTGA. With 1 base removed from V and 6 bases from J, the gap between germline ends came to 9 bases. CDR3 bases: TGTGCCAGCAGCTTAAACAGGGTGGCCGGGGAGCTGTTTTTT. Protein sequence: CASSLNRVAGELFF. The entire variable domain, with the rest obtained from reference TRBV7-3 and TRBJ2-2, is as follows: GAGVSQTPSNKVTEKGKYVELRCDPISGHTALYWYRQSLGQGPEFLIYFQGTGAADDSGLPNDRFFAVRPEGSVSTLKIQRTERGDSAVYLCASSLNRVAGELFFGEGSRLTVL.

The chain carries TRBV7-3 and TRBJ2-5, with a tentative D call TRBD1 (6 bases). The length of the CDR3 is 15 residues. Germline V gives CDR1 SGHTA, CDR2 FQGTGA. Deletions cut 1 base from V and 5 bases from J, with 14 bases between. The CDR3 sequence: CASSLMARGGETQYF. CDR3 in DNA: TGTGCCAGCAGCTTAATGGCCAGGGGCGGTGAGACCCAGTACTTC.

J is TRBJ2-7 and V is TRBV7-8; TRBD1 aligns across 10 bases. The J segment lost 6 bases and the V segment lost 5 bases, leaving 10 bases of the junction unmatched. The CDR3 consists of 15 residues. The germline V gene encodes CDR1 SGHVS and CDR2 FQNEAQ. DNA of the CDR3: TGTGCCAGCAGCGGGGCCGGGACAGGGGCTCTCGAGCAGTACTTC. Translation gives CASSGAGTGALEQYF.

This chain connects TRBV2 to TRBJ1-1, with 8 bases that match TRBD1. The V gene end was trimmed by 6 bases and the J gene end by 10 bases; junction bases not matched to a gene: 10. Germline V gives CDR1 SNHLY, CDR2 FYNNEI. The CDR3 is 13 amino acids. DNA for the CDR3: TGTGCCAGCAGAGGACAGGGCGATGGTGTAGCTTTCTTT. Translated, it gives CASRGQGDGVAFF.

The chain combines TRBV5-1 with TRBJ1-1, with TRBD1 matching 7 bases. The V gene's germline CDR1 is SGHRS and CDR2 YFSETQ. The junction had 3 bases not matched to a gene; V was cut back by 0 bases and J by 7 bases. The CDR3 is 13 residues long. The DNA for the CDR3 is TGCGCCAGCAGCTTGGGGACAGGATTTGAAGCTTTCTTT. Its protein product is CASSLGTGFEAFF.

The rearrangement joins TRBV27 to TRBJ1-4; possibly TRBD1 for D (5 bases). V lost 6 bases, J lost 8 bases, and 16 bases lay in between. The CDR3 loop spans 14 amino acids. The V gene's germline CDR1 is MNHEY and CDR2 SMNVEV (reference sequence). The CDR3, as DNA: TGTGCCAGCAGGCGGGGACGCCCTGGGGAAAAACTGTTTTTT. It yields the protein CASRRGRPGEKLFF.

This chain connects TRBV28 to TRBJ1-5; TRBD1 aligns across 10 bases. V was pared by 8 bases and J by 4 bases, with 8 bases of the junction left unmatched. This CDR3 spans 15 amino acids. Per germline, CDR1 MDHEN and CDR2 SYDVKM. Here the CDR3 DNA reads TGTGCCAGCGTTACGAGGGACAGGGGAAATCAGCCCCAGCATTTT. The encoded protein is CASVTRDRGNQPQHF.

This chain uses TRBV7-9 with TRBJ2-7; 7 nucleotides match TRBD2. This CDR3 comprises 15 residues. Trimming removed 4 bases from V and 2 bases from J; junction bases left unmatched: 8. The germline gives CDR1 SEHNR, CDR2 FQNEAQ (reference sequence). The DNA for the CDR3 is TGTGCCAGCAGCTCGGCTAGCGGTCCTACCTACGAGCAGTACTTC. It yields the protein CASSSASGPTYEQYF.

This clone was counted between two and nine times. V is TRBV6-5 and J is TRBJ2-7; tentatively, D is TRBD1 (5 bases). This CDR3 has 16 residues. Germline V gives CDR1 MNHEY, CDR2 SVGAGI. Trimming left V 0 bases short and J 1 base short, with 13 bases between. The CDR3 DNA follows: TGTGCCAGCAGTTACTCGGCAGGGATTGGGTCCTACGAGCAGTACTTC. Its protein product is CASSYSAGIGSYEQYF.

The V call is TRBV28, the J call TRBJ2-5; D remains ambiguous. Germline loops: CDR1 MDHEN, CDR2 SYDVKM. Trimming removed 6 bases from V and 3 bases from J, with 11 bases in between. This CDR3 region has 13 residues. The CDR3 sequence: CASSRVVEETQYF. Here the CDR3 DNA reads TGTGCCAGCAGCCGGGTCGTCGAAGAGACCCAGTACTTC.

The chain is built from TRBV18 and TRBJ1-6; no reliable D call. Germline CDR1 and CDR2: KGHSH and LQKENI. V was shortened by 3 bases and J by 6 bases, with 9 bases between the two germline ends. The CDR3 length is 14 residues. CDR3 DNA sequence: TGTGCCAGCTCACCGAGGGCCCTTAATTCACCCCTCCACTTT. It codes for CASSPRALNSPLHF. Combining the CDR3 with reference TRBV18 and TRBJ1-6 gives the whole variable domain NAGVMQNPRHLVRRRGQEARLRCSPMKGHSHVYWYRQLPEEGLKFMVYLQKENIIDESGMPKERFSAEFPKEGPSILRIQQVVRGDSAAYFCASSPRALNSPLHFGNGTRLTVT.

The chain employs TRBV14 and TRBJ1-4, with a weak D call TRBD1 (5 bases). CDR3 length: 13 amino acids. In germline, CDR1 is SGHDN, CDR2 FVKESK. The V gene lost 4 bases and the J gene lost 3 bases, with 6 bases spanning the gap. The CDR3 is CASSRQPNEKLFF. The CDR3 nucleotides read TGTGCCAGCAGCCGACAGCCTAATGAAAAACTGTTTTTT.

J is TRBJ2-7 and V is TRBV5-1; TRBD1 might be the D (6 bases). Germline V CDR1 and CDR2: SGHRS, YFSETQ. V shed 4 bases and J shed 9 bases, with 23 bases lying between them. CDR3 size: 15 residues. The CDR3 nucleotides are TGCGCCAGCAGCCCCACCGGGACAACAAAAGCGAGGCAGTACTTC. Encoded protein: CASSPTGTTKARQYF.

This clone showed up just a few times. This chain uses TRBV2 with TRBJ1-1, with 7 positions matching TRBD1. The CDR3 is made up of 14 amino acids. Germline CDR1 and CDR2: SNHLY and FYNNEI. With 5 bases clipped from V and 0 bases from J, the junction kept 3 bases outside the gene matches. The CDR3 region is CASSPQGMNTEAFF. The CDR3 DNA reads as TGTGCCAGCAGTCCACAGGGGATGAACACTGAAGCTTTCTTT.

The genes are TRBV29-1 and TRBJ2-5; 9 positions match TRBD1. The germline gives CDR1 SQVTM, CDR2 ANQGSEA. V shed 2 bases, J shed 4 bases, and the junction held 2 bases outside the gene matches. This CDR3 contains 13 residues. The CDR3 nucleotides are TGCAGCGTTGAAACAGGGGGCGGAGAGACCCAGTACTTC. Protein: CSVETGGGETQYF. Drawing the rest from reference TRBV29-1 and TRBJ2-5, the complete variable domain is SAVISQKPSRDICQRGTSLTIQCQVDSQVTMMFWYRQQPGQSLTLIATANQGSEATYESGFVIDKFPISRPNLTFSTLTVSNMSPEDSSIYLCSVETGGGETQYFGPGTRLLVL.

V is TRBV7-9 and J is TRBJ1-1, with D perhaps matching TRBD1 (5 bases). CDR3 length: 16 amino acids. Germline V lookup: CDR1 SEHNR, CDR2 FQNEAQ (reference sequence). V was shortened by 5 bases and J by 1 base, with 17 bases between the two germline ends. The CDR3 sequence: CASSKLGRTRNTEAFF. The CDR3 nucleotides are TGTGCCAGCAGCAAGCTGGGCCGGACAAGGAACACTGAAGCTTTCTTT.

This chain joins TRBV6-1 and TRBJ2-5; possible D gene TRBD1, 5 bases. CDR3 length: 12 residues. The germline V gene has CDR1 MNHNS and CDR2 SASEGT. V lost 6 bases and J lost 5, with 10 bases in between. CDR3 sequence (DNA): TGTGCCAGCAGGGGGCAGGTGGAGACCCAGTACTTC. Its translation is CASRGQVETQYF.

This chain joins TRBV5-1 and TRBJ2-1; 9 nucleotides line up with TRBD2. This CDR3 spans 14 amino acids. Germline trimming cut 0 bases from V and 9 bases from J; bases unmatched to any gene: 4. Germline V gene data show CDR1 as SGHRS and CDR2 as YFSETQ. The CDR3 spells CASSLAGREGEQFF. CDR3 DNA: TGCGCCAGCAGCTTGGCAGGGCGGGAGGGTGAGCAGTTCTTC.

The V and J genes are TRBV28 and TRBJ2-3; 11 bases are shared with TRBD2. Germline V CDR1 and CDR2: MDHEN, SYDVKM. J was trimmed by 2 bases and V by 5 bases; bases with no gene match: 6. The CDR3 is made up of 16 amino acids. The CDR3 nucleotides read TGTGCCAGCAGTCGAACGACTAGCGGGACCACAGATACGCAGTATTTT. This codes for CASSRTTSGTTDTQYF.

In its sample, this clone was seen a few times. V usage is TRBV15 and J usage is TRBJ2-1, with 8 bases aligning to TRBD2. Germline CDR1 reads LNHNV; CDR2 reads YYDKDF (reference sequence). The CDR3 extends over 17 amino acids. The ends lost 3 bases at V and 3 bases at J; junction bases unmatched: 10. The CDR3 nucleotides are TGTGCCACCAGCAGGGCTCGGGGAGCGGGGGACTACAATGAGCAGTTCTTC. Translated: CATSRARGAGDYNEQFF.

The J gene is TRBJ2-2, the V gene TRBV18; perhaps TRBD2 as D (6 bases). This CDR3 is built from 15 residues. The ends were cut back, 4 bases at V and 3 bases at J, with 12 bases in the middle. Germline CDR1 is KGHSH and CDR2 is LQKENI. The CDR3 sequence is CASSRVSGYTGELFF. In DNA, the CDR3 is TGTGCCAGCTCACGGGTTAGCGGTTACACCGGGGAGCTGTTTTTT. Combining the CDR3 with reference TRBV18 and TRBJ2-2 gives the whole variable domain NAGVMQNPRHLVRRRGQEARLRCSPMKGHSHVYWYRQLPEEGLKFMVYLQKENIIDESGMPKERFSAEFPKEGPSILRIQQVVRGDSAAYFCASSRVSGYTGELFFGEGSRLTVL.

The chain links TRBV4-1 to TRBJ2-3, with D possibly being TRBD1 (5 bases). V lost 2 bases, J lost 4 bases, and 19 bases lay in between. This CDR3 has 17 residues. The germline V gene has CDR1 MGHRA and CDR2 YSYEKL. CDR3 region: CASSQYHGAGRSDTQYF. DNA for the CDR3: TGCGCCAGCAGCCAATACCATGGGGCAGGGCGGTCAGATACGCAGTATTTT.